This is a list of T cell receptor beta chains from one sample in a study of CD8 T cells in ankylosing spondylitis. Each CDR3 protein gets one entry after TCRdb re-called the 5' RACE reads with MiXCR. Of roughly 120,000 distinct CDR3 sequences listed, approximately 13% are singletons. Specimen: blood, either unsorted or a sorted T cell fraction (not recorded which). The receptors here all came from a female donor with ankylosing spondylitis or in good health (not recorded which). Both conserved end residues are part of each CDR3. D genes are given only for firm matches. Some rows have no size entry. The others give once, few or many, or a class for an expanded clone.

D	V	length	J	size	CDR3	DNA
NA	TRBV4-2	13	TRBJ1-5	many	CASSQDLGQPQHF	TGTGCCAGCAGCCAAGATCTCGGTCAGCCCCAGCATTTT
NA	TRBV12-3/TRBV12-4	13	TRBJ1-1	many	CASSSSALTEAFF	NA
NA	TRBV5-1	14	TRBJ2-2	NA	CASRGREESGELFF	TGCGCCAGCAGGGGCAGGGAAGAGTCCGGGGAGCTGTTTTTT
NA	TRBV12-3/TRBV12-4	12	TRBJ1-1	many	CASSSDYTEAFF	TGTGCCAGCAGTTCGGATTACACTGAAGCTTTCTTT
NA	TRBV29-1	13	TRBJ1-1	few	CSVVGQATTEAFF	TGCAGCGTTGTAGGGCAGGCTACCACTGAAGCTTTCTTT
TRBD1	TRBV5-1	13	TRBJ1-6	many	CASRDRFYSPLHF	TGCGCCAGCCGGGACAGATTCTATTCACCCCTCCACTTT
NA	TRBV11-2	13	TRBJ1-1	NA	CASSSGVNTEAFF	TGTGCCAGCAGCTCAGGGGTGAACACTGAAGCTTTCTTT
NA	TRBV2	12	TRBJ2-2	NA	CVSNGATGELFF	TGTGTCAGCAACGGGGCCACCGGGGAGCTGTTTTTT
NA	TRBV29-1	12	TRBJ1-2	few	CSVDAGKYGYTF	TGCAGCGTTGATGCGGGGAAATATGGCTACACCTTC
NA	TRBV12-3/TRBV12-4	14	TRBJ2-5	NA	CASSLMGIEETQYF	TGTGCCAGCAGTCTGATGGGAATAGAAGAGACCCAGTACTTC
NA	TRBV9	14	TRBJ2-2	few	CASSVVPNTGELFF	TGTGCCAGCAGCGTAGTTCCGAACACCGGGGAGCTGTTTTTT
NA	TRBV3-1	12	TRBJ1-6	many	CASSPGNSPLHF	TGTGCCAGCAGCCCGGGGAATTCACCCCTCCACTTT
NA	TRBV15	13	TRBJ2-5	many	CATSNDFGETQYF	TGTGCCACCAGCAATGATTTCGGGGAGACCCAGTACTTC
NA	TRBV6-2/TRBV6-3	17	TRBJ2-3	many	CASRKYLKTVSTDTQYF	TGTGCCAGCAGGAAATACCTAAAGACCGTTAGCACAGATACGCAGTATTTT
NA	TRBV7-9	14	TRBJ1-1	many	CASSSGPSNTEAFF	TGTGCCAGCAGCTCCGGACCGTCGAACACTGAAGCTTTCTTT
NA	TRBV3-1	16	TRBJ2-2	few	CASSFTGKLRSGELFF	TGTGCCAGCAGCTTCACAGGGAAATTGAGGTCCGGGGAGCTGTTTTTT
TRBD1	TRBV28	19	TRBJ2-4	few	CASRVRDRGRLGRENIQYF	TGTGCCAGCAGGGTCCGGGACAGGGGGCGATTAGGTCGGGAAAACATTCAGTACTTC
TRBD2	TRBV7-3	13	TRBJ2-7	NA	CARLAGILYEQYF	TGTGCCAGATTAGCGGGCATACTCTACGAGCAGTACTTC
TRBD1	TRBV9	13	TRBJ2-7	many	CASSGQGISEQYF	TGTGCCAGCAGCGGACAGGGGATCAGCGAGCAGTACTTC
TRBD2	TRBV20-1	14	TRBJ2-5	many	CSASSLAGGETQYF	TGCAGTGCTAGTTCACTAGCGGGGGGAGAGACCCAGTACTTC
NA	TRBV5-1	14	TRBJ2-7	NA	CASSLDGGSYEQYF	TGCGCCAGCAGCTTGGATGGGGGGAGCTACGAGCAGTACTTC
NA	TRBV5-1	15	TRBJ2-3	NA	CASAPGSSQGDTQYF	TGCGCCAGCGCCCCCGGCTCGAGTCAAGGAGATACGCAGTATTTT
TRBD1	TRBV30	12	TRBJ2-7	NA	CAGGQGLYEQYF	TGTGCCGGGGGACAGGGTCTCTACGAGCAGTACTTC
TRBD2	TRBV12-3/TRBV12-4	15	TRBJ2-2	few	CASSLRTSGSGELFF	TGTGCCAGCAGTTTACGGACTAGCGGGAGCGGGGAGCTGTTTTTT
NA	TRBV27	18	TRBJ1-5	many	CASSSDREQEDSNQPQHF	TGTGCCAGCAGTTCAGATCGCGAACAGGAAGATAGCAATCAGCCCCAGCATTTT
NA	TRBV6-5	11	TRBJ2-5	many	CASSQGETQYF	TGTGCCAGCAGCCAAGGAGAGACCCAGTACTTC
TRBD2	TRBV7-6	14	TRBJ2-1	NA	CASSLGTSRNEQFF	TGTGCCAGCAGCTTAGGGACTAGCCGCAATGAGCAGTTCTTC
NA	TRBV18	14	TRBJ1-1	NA	CASSPGGEGTEAFF	TGTGCCAGCTCACCAGGCGGTGAGGGGACTGAAGCTTTCTTT
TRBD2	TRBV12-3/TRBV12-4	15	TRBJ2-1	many	CASSSRTSGYNEQFF	TGTGCCAGCAGTTCGAGGACTAGCGGCTACAATGAGCAGTTCTTC
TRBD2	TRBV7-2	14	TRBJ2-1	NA	CASSLAEGSGNQFF	TGTGCCAGCAGCTTAGCGGAAGGTAGCGGGAATCAGTTCTTC
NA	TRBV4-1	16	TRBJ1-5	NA	CASSQLGTGDNQPQHF	TGCGCCAGCAGCCAACTAGGTACGGGGGATAATCAGCCCCAGCATTTT
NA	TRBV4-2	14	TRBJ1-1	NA	CASSPEGLETEAFF	TGTGCCAGCAGCCCCGAGGGATTGGAGACTGAAGCTTTCTTT
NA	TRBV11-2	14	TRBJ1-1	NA	CASSLIRGGPEAFF	TGTGCCAGCAGCTTAATCCGGGGGGGGCCTGAAGCTTTCTTT
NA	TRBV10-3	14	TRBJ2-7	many	CAIGGSGKVDEQYF	TGTGCCATCGGGGGCAGCGGGAAGGTGGACGAGCAGTACTTC
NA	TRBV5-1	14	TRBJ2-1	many	CASSLETQANEQFF	TGCGCCAGCAGCTTGGAAACTCAGGCTAATGAGCAGTTCTTC
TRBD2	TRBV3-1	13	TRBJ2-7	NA	CASRTSGSGEQYF	TGTGCCAGCAGGACTAGCGGGAGTGGGGAGCAGTACTTC
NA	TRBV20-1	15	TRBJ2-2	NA	CSARVGTANTGELFF	TGCAGTGCTAGAGTGGGGACTGCGAACACCGGGGAGCTGTTTTTT
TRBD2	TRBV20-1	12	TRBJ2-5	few	CSVRVAGETQYF	TGCAGTGTTAGGGTAGCGGGAGAGACCCAGTACTTC
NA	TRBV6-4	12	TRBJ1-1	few	CASRAGGTEAFF	TGTGCCAGCAGGGCCGGGGGCACTGAAGCTTTCTTT
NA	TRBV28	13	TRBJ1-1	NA	CASRGGNFPEAFF	TGTGCCAGCAGGGGGGGGAATTTCCCTGAAGCTTTCTTT
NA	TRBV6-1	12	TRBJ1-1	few	CASSDPNTEAFF	TGTGCCAGCAGTGACCCAAACACTGAAGCTTTCTTT